This T cell receptor (beta chain) appears in the sequencing data of a study of blood T cell repertoires in COVID-19. TCRdb keeps only in-frame clones here, not all; method: immunoSEQ multiplex PCR. The sample lists hundreds of thousands of clones; 75% to 90% were seen once. The CDR3 has 15 amino acids. V lost 6 bases to trimming and J lost 9 bases; unmatched junction nucleotides: 12. The V gene's germline CDR1 is SEHNR and CDR2 FQNEAQ (reference sequence). The origin of this receptor is a woman aged 40 to 49 who had recovered from COVID-19. The chain couples TRBV7-9 to TRBJ2-1; TRBD2 aligns across 9 bases. The sample consisted of peripheral blood. The CDR3: CASSLLAGPGGEQFF. CDR3 sequence (DNA): TGTGCCAGCAGTTTACTAGCGGGCCCAGGTGGTGAGCAGTTCTTC.